The 32 T cell receptor beta chains in this list originate from one sample, sequenced in a study of blood T cell repertoires in COVID-19. Repertoires were generated with immunoSEQ multiplex PCR, while TCRdb's copy carries only in-frame clones and drops some. The data show about 190,000 clones, 75% to 90% seen once. The sample taken for sequencing was peripheral blood. The receptor source for this set is a man under 40 with acute or convalescent COVID-19.

The chain uses TRBV28 and TRBJ2-3, with D possibly matching TRBD1 (6 bases). CDR3 length: 14 amino acids. Germline lookup yields CDR1 MDHEN and CDR2 SYDVKM. V was trimmed by 8 bases and J by 7 bases, leaving 19 bases between them. The CDR3 DNA reads as TGTGCCAGCGGGGGCCGCCGACACGCGAATACGCAGTATTTT. This gives the protein CASGGRRHANTQYF. Together with reference TRBV28 and TRBJ2-3, the CDR3 gives the full variable domain: DVKVTQSSRYLVKRTGEKVFLECVQDMDHENMFWYRQDPGLGLRLIYFSYDVKMKEKGDIPEGYSVSREKKERFSLILESASTNQTSMYLCASGGRRHANTQYFGPGTRLTVL.

The CDR3 coding sequence is TGCGCCAGCGCCACGACTGTCGCGAACACCGGGGAGCTGTTTTTT. It translates to CASATTVANTGELFF. The chain uses TRBV5-1 and TRBJ2-2; no clear D. The germline CDR1 and CDR2 sequences are SGHRS and YFSETQ. Trimming pared 7 bases from V and 0 bases from J, leaving 13 bases between. The CDR3 has 15 amino acids.

This chain links TRBV5-5 with TRBJ1-4; 9 bases map to TRBD1. Germline V lookup: CDR1 SGHKS, CDR2 YYEKEE (reference sequence). The junction had 5 bases not matched to a gene; V was cut back by 4 bases and J by 7 bases. The CDR3 loop spans 14 amino acids. CDR3 in DNA: TGTGCCAGCAGCCCGGGACAGGGAGGTGAAAAACTGTTTTTT. The encoded protein is CASSPGQGGEKLFF.

V and J are TRBV12-3 or TRBV12-4 and TRBJ2-3; D gene ambiguous. This CDR3 comprises 11 residues. V lost 3 bases, J lost 6 bases, and 4 bases lay in between. The CDR3 nucleotides read TGTGCCAGCAGTTTCTACGATACGCAGTATTTT. Amino acids: CASSFYDTQYF.

The chain has TRBV5-1 and TRBJ2-7; 7 bases are shared with TRBD2. The trim removed 1 base at V and 5 bases at J, leaving 3 bases unmatched. Germline-derived CDR1 and CDR2 are SGHRS and YFSETQ. The CDR3 loop spans 13 amino acids. CDR3 nucleotide sequence: TGCGCCAGCAGCTTGAACCGGGGGGACGAGCAGTACTTC. This codes for CASSLNRGDEQYF.

The J gene is TRBJ1-3, the V gene TRBV11-2; D ambiguous. The V end was cut by 0 bases, the J end by 0 bases, with 15 bases between. The CDR3 totals 18 residues. CDR1 and CDR2 (germline): SGHAT, FQNNGV. The CDR3 DNA is TGTGCCAGCAGCTTAGATTTTGGCAGATCGTCCTCTGGAAACACCATATATTTT. Its protein product is CASSLDFGRSSSGNTIYF.

This chain uses TRBV5-1 with TRBJ1-1; the match to TRBD1 covers 8 bases. V shed 4 bases and J 1 base; nucleotides not matched to a gene: 3. This CDR3 has 14 residues. The germline V gene has CDR1 SGHRS and CDR2 YFSETQ. CDR3 DNA sequence: TGCGCCAGCAGCACCGGACAGGGGAACACTGAAGCTTTCTTT. Protein product: CASSTGQGNTEAFF.

The chain couples TRBV5-8 to TRBJ2-1, with D perhaps matching TRBD1 (6 bases). CDR1 SGHTS and CDR2 YDEGEE come from the germline V gene. V was pared by 4 bases and J by 6 bases, with 11 bases between. The CDR3 loop spans 13 amino acids. CDR3 DNA sequence: TGTGCCAGCAGCCAGCGAGGGGGCAATGAGCAGTTCTTC. It specifies CASSQRGGNEQFF. Combining the CDR3 with reference TRBV5-8 and TRBJ2-1 gives the whole variable domain EAGVTQSPTHLIKTRGQQATLRCSPISGHTSVYWYQQALGLGLQFLLWYDEGEERNRGNFPPRFSGRQFPNYSSELNVNALELEDSALYLCASSQRGGNEQFFGPGTRLTVL.

The chain recombines TRBV29-1 with TRBJ2-5, with D unresolved. V lost 0 bases and J lost 4, with 9 bases in between. Per the germline V gene, CDR1 is SQVTM and CDR2 is ANQGSEA. The CDR3 is made up of 13 amino acids. CDR3 region: CSVEDRVLETQYF. The CDR3 region has the DNA TGCAGCGTTGAAGATCGGGTTTTAGAGACCCAGTACTTC.

The chain uses TRBV5-1 and TRBJ1-3; D is ambiguous. Germline V gene lookup returns CDR1 SGHRS and CDR2 YFSETQ. V gave up 0 bases and J gave up 4 bases, with 5 bases separating them. The CDR3 has 13 residues. As DNA, the CDR3 is TGCGCCAGCAGCTTGGGACACGGAAACACCATATATTTT. Encoded protein: CASSLGHGNTIYF.

The gene calls are TRBV5-1 and TRBJ1-2; D gene unclear. Germline V gene lookup returns CDR1 SGHRS and CDR2 YFSETQ. The V gene lost 4 bases and the J gene lost 7 bases, with 11 bases spanning the gap. CDR3 size: 12 residues. This chain's CDR3 is CASSPGLGGYTF. CDR3 sequence (DNA): TGCGCCAGCAGCCCAGGACTTGGTGGCTACACCTTC.

The genes are TRBV28 and TRBJ1-5; D is unclear. The CDR3 covers 12 residues. Trimming took 2 bases from V and 5 from J, leaving 4 bases between them. Germline V gene data show CDR1 as MDHEN and CDR2 as SYDVKM. Written as DNA, the CDR3 is TGTGCCAGCAGTTTACTTTATCAGCCCCAGCATTTT. This translates into CASSLLYQPQHF.

This chain links TRBV4-1 with TRBJ1-5; D gene unclear. The CDR3 extends over 17 amino acids. CDR1 is MGHRA and CDR2 is YSYEKL in the germline V gene. Trimming shortened V by 1 base and J by 2 bases, and 15 bases separated the two germline ends. The CDR3 coding sequence is TGCGCCAGCAGCCAAGTACCCGGGGAGGCGGGCAATCAGCCCCAGCATTTT. This translates into CASSQVPGEAGNQPQHF.

J is TRBJ2-7 and V is TRBV5-1, with TRBD2 as a possible D gene (5 bases). The CDR3 covers 15 residues. V lost 2 bases, J lost 9 bases, and 21 bases lay in between. Germline V CDR1 and CDR2: SGHRS, YFSETQ. CDR3 DNA: TGCGCCAGCAGCTTCGGGATGGGGAGTGTGGCGGGGCAGTACTTC. Protein: CASSFGMGSVAGQYF. The variable domain in full, with the rest retrieved from reference TRBV5-1 and TRBJ2-7, is KAGVTQTPRYLIKTRGQQVTLSCSPISGHRSVSWYQQTPGQGLQFLFEYFSETQRNKGNFPGRFSGRQFSNSRSEMNVSTLELGDSALYLCASSFGMGSVAGQYFGPGTRLTVT.

The chain links TRBV7-3 to TRBJ2-1; TRBD2 aligns across 9 bases. J was trimmed by 7 bases and V by 5 bases; bases with no gene match: 15. The length of the CDR3 is 17 residues. Germline values: CDR1 SGHTA, CDR2 FQGTGA. Written as DNA, the CDR3 is TGTGCCAGCAGCCCGCAGGGCGGGGGGGCCTTTCGGAATGAGCAGTTCTTC. This codes for CASSPQGGGAFRNEQFF. The whole variable domain, filled in from reference TRBV7-3 and TRBJ2-1, reads GAGVSQTPSNKVTEKGKYVELRCDPISGHTALYWYRQSLGQGPEFLIYFQGTGAADDSGLPNDRFFAVRPEGSVSTLKIQRTERGDSAVYLCASSPQGGGAFRNEQFFGPGTRLTVL.

This clone turned up a few times. The chain employs TRBV28 and TRBJ1-3; TRBD1 is a possible D gene (6 bases). The CDR3 loop spans 16 amino acids. From germline, CDR1 is MDHEN and CDR2 SYDVKM. V was clipped by 6 bases and J by 0 bases, with 15 bases between them. CDR3 loop: CASRSGTWGSGNTIYF. The CDR3, as DNA: TGTGCCAGCAGGTCCGGGACATGGGGCTCTGGAAACACCATATATTTT.

The chain has TRBV5-1 and TRBJ2-7; the D gene is possibly TRBD2 (5 bases). Deletions cut 4 bases from V and 4 bases from J, with 15 bases between. The germline gives CDR1 SGHRS, CDR2 YFSETQ. The CDR3 runs to 14 residues. The CDR3 bases are TGCGCCAGCAGCCCGATACCGGGGAGATACGAGCAGTACTTC. Amino acid sequence: CASSPIPGRYEQYF.

The rearrangement uses TRBV9 and TRBJ2-3, with D hard to call. V was pared by 0 bases and J by 0 bases, with 11 bases between. CDR3 length: 16 residues. Germline loops: CDR1 SGDLS, CDR2 YYNGEE. The DNA for the CDR3 is TGTGCCAGCAGCGTAGGAGCTGAGACTAGCACAGATACGCAGTATTTT. Its protein product is CASSVGAETSTDTQYF.

The chain links TRBV19 to TRBJ2-3; TRBD2 matches 9 bases. Trimming took 9 bases from V and 1 from J; bases not matched to a gene: 2. The CDR3 length is 13 residues. Germline V gene data show CDR1 as LNHDA and CDR2 as SQIVND (reference sequence). This chain's CDR3 is CASRTSGTDTQYF. CDR3 bases: TGTGCCAGCCGGACTAGCGGCACAGATACGCAGTATTTT. The full variable domain, with the rest looked up from reference TRBV19 and TRBJ2-3, is DGGITQSPKYLFRKEGQNVTLSCEQNLNHDAMYWYRQDPGQGLRLIYYSQIVNDFQKGDIAEGYSVSREKKESFPLTVTSAQKNPTAFYLCASRTSGTDTQYFGPGTRLTVL.

In its sample, this clone was seen a few times. The chain carries TRBV19 and TRBJ2-2; D is ambiguous. The CDR3 extends over 15 amino acids. Germline V gene lookup returns CDR1 LNHDA and CDR2 SQIVND (reference sequence). V lost 6 bases and J 1 base, leaving 12 bases between the germline ends. DNA for the CDR3: TGTGCCAGTAGCGACGGCGGCAGGAACACCGGGGAGCTGTTTTTT. It encodes CASSDGGRNTGELFF.

CDR3 region: CAWKVQGPGTEAFF. As DNA, the CDR3 is TGTGCCTGGAAAGTCCAGGGCCCTGGCACTGAAGCTTTCTTT. The chain links TRBV30 to TRBJ1-1, with a weak D call TRBD1 (5 bases). The CDR3 has 14 amino acids. Trimming took 4 bases from V and 4 from J, leaving 16 bases between them. CDR1 is GTSNPN and CDR2 is SVGIG in the germline V gene (reference sequence).

J is TRBJ1-1 and V is TRBV29-1, with a weak D call TRBD1 (5 bases). Germline CDR1 and CDR2: SQVTM and ANQGSEA. The CDR3 sequence is 12 residues long. Deletions cut 1 base from V and 12 bases from J, with 15 bases between. The DNA of the CDR3 is TGCAGCGTTGAAGGATCGGAGGGGAAGACTTTCTTT. Encoded protein: CSVEGSEGKTFF.

J is TRBJ1-1 and V is TRBV2; 9 bases match TRBD1. Germline values: CDR1 SNHLY, CDR2 FYNNEI. Losses at the gene ends were 8 bases for V and 4 bases for J; bases not matched to a gene: 14. The CDR3 consists of 16 residues. CDR3 protein: CASGTPVQGASTEAFF. The CDR3, as DNA: TGTGCCAGCGGAACTCCCGTACAGGGGGCAAGCACTGAAGCTTTCTTT.

The J gene is TRBJ1-2, the V gene TRBV28, with D hard to call. Trimming pared 4 bases from V and 7 bases from J, leaving 13 bases between. Germline loops: CDR1 MDHEN, CDR2 SYDVKM. The CDR3 runs 13 residues. The DNA of the CDR3 is TGTGCCAGCAGTTCCCCTGCGAGTAGTGGCTACACCTTC. It encodes CASSSPASSGYTF.

The genes are TRBV24-1 and TRBJ2-3; TRBD2 agrees at 7 bases. Germline values: CDR1 KGHDR, CDR2 SFDVKD. CDR3 length equals 15 residues. With 2 bases clipped from V and 3 bases from J, the junction kept 4 bases outside the gene matches. In DNA, the CDR3 is TGTGCCACCAGTGATTACGGCGGGAGTACAGATACGCAGTATTTT. Its protein product is CATSDYGGSTDTQYF.

The rearrangement joins TRBV27 to TRBJ2-5, with 9 bases fitting TRBD1. Losses at the gene ends were 4 bases for V and 0 bases for J; bases not matched to a gene: 9. The CDR3 consists of 17 residues. CDR1 is MNHEY, CDR2 SMNVEV, per germline (reference sequence). CDR3 amino acids: CASSSYRTGVDQETQYF. CDR3 DNA sequence: TGTGCCAGCAGTTCATATCGGACAGGGGTGGACCAAGAGACCCAGTACTTC.

The genes are TRBV28 and TRBJ1-5; TRBD1 is a possible D gene (5 bases). The CDR3 covers 14 residues. V was shortened by 5 bases and J by 0 bases, with 8 bases between the two germline ends. Germline loops: CDR1 MDHEN, CDR2 SYDVKM. CDR3 residues: CASSAGNSNQPQHF. In DNA, the CDR3 is TGTGCCAGCAGTGCAGGGAATAGCAATCAGCCCCAGCATTTT.

This chain links TRBV5-6 with TRBJ2-1; 8 bases match TRBD2. This CDR3 is built from 16 residues. Germline V CDR1 and CDR2: SGHDT, YYEEEE. The V gene end was trimmed by 0 bases and the J gene end by 4 bases; junction bases not matched to a gene: 6. CDR3 nucleotide sequence: TGTGCCAGCAGCTTGGTCCCTGGCGGGGGGTACAATGAGCAGTTCTTC. Translation: CASSLVPGGGYNEQFF.

The rearrangement uses TRBV5-1 and TRBJ1-5, with a weak D call TRBD1 (5 bases). V lost 4 bases and J 1 base, leaving 12 bases between the germline ends. Germline V gene lookup returns CDR1 SGHRS and CDR2 YFSETQ. The CDR3 consists of 15 residues. This CDR3 is CASSIGGISNQPQHF. Written as DNA, the CDR3 is TGCGCCAGCAGCATCGGGGGTATCAGCAATCAGCCCCAGCATTTT.

The chain joins TRBV5-4 to TRBJ1-3, with 10 bases identical to TRBD1. The trim removed 4 bases at V and 4 bases at J, leaving 5 bases unmatched. CDR1 and CDR2 (germline): SGHNT, YYREEE (reference sequence). The CDR3 consists of 15 residues. The CDR3 region has the DNA TGTGCCAGCAGCAACGGGGACAGGGGAGGAAACACCATATATTTT. Residues: CASSNGDRGGNTIYF.

The chain employs TRBV9 and TRBJ2-1; D possibly corresponds to TRBD2 (6 bases). Germline CDR1 and CDR2: SGDLS and YYNGEE. Deletions cut 5 bases from V and 10 bases from J, with 10 bases between. The CDR3 is 11 amino acids. CDR3 loop: CASSAGKEQFF. The CDR3 region has the DNA TGTGCCAGCAGTGCGGGGAAAGAGCAGTTCTTC.

This clone has just one count. The rearrangement uses TRBV19 and TRBJ2-1; the D gene is possibly TRBD1 (6 bases). The CDR3 sequence is 17 residues long. Germline-derived CDR1 and CDR2 are LNHDA and SQIVND (reference sequence). Trimming took off 3 bases at V and 0 bases at J, with 15 bases between the two ends. CDR3 region: CASSIRSRGTSYNEQFF. Written as DNA, the CDR3 is TGTGCCAGTAGTATTCGGTCTAGGGGGACCTCCTACAATGAGCAGTTCTTC.